The 24 T cell receptor beta chains presented below share a single source sample, sequenced in a study of cytomegalovirus exposure and HLA in healthy donors. Repertoires were generated with immunoSEQ multiplex PCR, while TCRdb's copy carries only in-frame clones and drops some. The repertoire includes some 120,000 clones, approximately 92% of them detected once, and around 1.2% sits in the top ten. The sequenced sample consisted of PBMCs. The source of these receptors is a woman aged 18 to 35 in good health and CMV-seronegative.

DNA for the CDR3: TGTGCCAGCAGCCCAAGTGTTGCAGGGGTCTATGGCTACACCTTC. This codes for CASSPSVAGVYGYTF. V gene TRBV14 combines with J gene TRBJ1-2, with D maybe TRBD1 (6 bases). The CDR3 totals 15 residues. The ends were cut back, 4 bases at V and 4 bases at J, with 16 bases in the middle. CDR1 is SGHDN, CDR2 FVKESK, per germline.

To note about this clone: This CDR3 is also generated by other DNA sequences in the sample. The chain combines TRBV4-2 with TRBJ1-1; the D gene is possibly TRBD1 (6 bases). Trimming cost V 4 bases and J 0 bases, with 12 bases left between them. CDR3 length equals 15 residues. The germline V gene has CDR1 LGHNA and CDR2 YNFKEQ. The CDR3 DNA reads as TGTGCCAGCAGCCGAAAGGGGGGGTTGAACACTGAAGCTTTCTTT. This codes for CASSRKGGLNTEAFF.

V usage is TRBV4-3 and J usage is TRBJ2-1; 9 bases line up with TRBD2. Looked up from germline, CDR1 is LGHNA and CDR2 is YSLEER. Trimming removed 2 bases from V and 13 bases from J; junction bases left unmatched: 9. This CDR3 has 14 residues. The CDR3: CASSQLAGAEGQFF. CDR3 DNA sequence: TGCGCCAGCAGCCAATTAGCGGGAGCAGAGGGCCAGTTCTTC.

V and J are TRBV6-5 and TRBJ2-3; the D gene is possibly TRBD2 (7 bases). The germline V gene encodes CDR1 MNHEY and CDR2 SVGAGI. The CDR3 is 13 amino acids. V was pared by 8 bases and J by 3 bases, with 12 bases between. This CDR3 reads CASGRGGTDTQYF. In nucleotides, the CDR3 is TGTGCCAGCGGGAGGGGGGGGACAGATACGCAGTATTTT.

The CDR3 reads CASSYPTGGTEAFF. The CDR3 DNA reads as TGTGCCAGCAGTTACCCGACAGGGGGGACTGAAGCTTTCTTT. The chain joins TRBV6-6 to TRBJ1-1, with 9 nucleotides matching TRBD1. CDR1 is MNHNY, CDR2 SVGAGI, per germline (reference sequence). The junction had 3 bases not matched to a gene; V was cut back by 2 bases and J by 5 bases. This CDR3 is 14 amino acids long.

CDR3 region: CASSYGVVEKLFF. The CDR3 DNA reads as TGTGCCAGCAGCTACGGGGTTGTTGAAAAACTGTTTTTT. V and J are TRBV5-4 and TRBJ1-4, with no clear D. The CDR3 loop spans 13 amino acids. The V end was cut by 3 bases, the J end by 7 bases, with 10 bases between. CDR1 and CDR2 (germline): SGHNT, YYREEE (reference sequence).

The chain couples TRBV18 to TRBJ1-2, with a weak D call TRBD1 (5 bases). V lost 0 bases and J 7 bases, leaving 24 bases between the germline ends. In germline, CDR1 is KGHSH, CDR2 LQKENI. The CDR3 sequence is 18 residues long. This CDR3 is CASSPPIIVTGPLAGYTF. In DNA form, the CDR3 reads TGTGCCAGCTCACCACCGATAATAGTAACAGGACCTTTGGCTGGCTACACCTTC.

This chain uses TRBV19 with TRBJ2-5, with D possibly being TRBD2 (6 bases). The CDR3 is 13 amino acids. CDR1 is LNHDA and CDR2 is SQIVND in the germline V gene (reference sequence). V lost 3 bases, J lost 3 bases, and 8 bases lay in between. The CDR3: CASSIGGEETQYF. The DNA for the CDR3 is TGTGCCAGTAGTATCGGAGGGGAAGAGACCCAGTACTTC.

The chain employs TRBV28 and TRBJ2-7; 9 bases align to TRBD2. CDR1 and CDR2 (germline): MDHEN, SYDVKM. V lost 2 bases and J lost 3; bases outside the gene matches: 5. This CDR3 has 15 amino acids. In nucleotides, the CDR3 is TGTGCCAGCAGTTTAAGTAGCGGGGGCCACTACGAGCAGTACGTC. It yields the protein CASSLSSGGHYEQYV.

This rearrangement joins TRBV15 to TRBJ2-7; D unclear. Between the trimmed V and J ends, which lost 0 bases and 3 bases, there was a span of 6 bases. The CDR3 totals 13 residues. Germline-derived CDR1 and CDR2 are LNHNV and YYDKDF (reference sequence). This chain's CDR3 is CATSRDGVYEQYF. The CDR3 DNA reads as TGTGCCACCAGCAGAGATGGAGTCTACGAGCAGTACTTC.

The chain carries TRBV19 and TRBJ2-7, with 8 bases fitting TRBD2. The CDR3 runs 15 residues. Germline V gene data show CDR1 as LNHDA and CDR2 as SQIVND (reference sequence). Germline trimming cut 3 bases from V and 4 bases from J; bases unmatched to any gene: 8. Here the CDR3 DNA reads TGTGCCAGTAGTATCGGAGCGGGAGTCCCTTACGAGCAGTACTTC. Translation: CASSIGAGVPYEQYF.

The J gene is TRBJ2-7, the V gene TRBV27, with TRBD2 as a possible D gene (5 bases). Trimming cost V 6 bases and J 0 bases, with 9 bases left between them. Germline CDR1 MNHEY, CDR2 SMNVEV (reference sequence). This CDR3 is built from 13 residues. CDR3 loop: CASRLAASYEQYF. The CDR3 region has the DNA TGTGCCAGCAGGCTAGCCGCCTCCTACGAGCAGTACTTC.

This clone showed up just a few times. The chain links TRBV19 to TRBJ2-7; 9 bases fit TRBD2. The V segment lost 6 bases and the J segment 3 bases; nucleotides outside the gene matches: 3. CDR3 length equals 13 residues. Germline V gene lookup returns CDR1 LNHDA and CDR2 SQIVND (reference sequence). The CDR3 sequence is CASRLAGGYEQYF. CDR3 nucleotide sequence: TGTGCCAGTAGACTAGCGGGCGGCTACGAGCAGTACTTC.

This clone turned up a few times. The V call is TRBV7-9, the J call TRBJ2-7; D remains unclear. Germline V gene data show CDR1 as SEHNR and CDR2 as FQNEAQ (reference sequence). The CDR3 sequence is 14 residues long. V was pared by 5 bases and J by 3 bases, with 14 bases between. CDR3 DNA sequence: TGTGCCAGCAGCCCCGGGTTAGTAGGCTACGAGCAGTACTTC. Its protein product is CASSPGLVGYEQYF.

This clone appeared once. This rearrangement joins TRBV28 to TRBJ1-2; 10 nucleotides line up with TRBD1. CDR3 length equals 18 residues. V dropped 2 bases and J dropped 5; count of bases not matched to a gene: 14. From germline, CDR1 is MDHEN and CDR2 SYDVKM. CDR3 region: CASSLQGARQGAYYGYTF. CDR3 nucleotide sequence: TGTGCCAGCAGTTTACAAGGGGCCCGACAGGGGGCCTATTATGGCTACACCTTC.

The chain carries TRBV2 and TRBJ1-2; D not certain. The germline V and J ends were trimmed by 10 bases and 0 bases, with 15 bases remaining between them. CDR3 length equals 14 residues. Germline values: CDR1 SNHLY, CDR2 FYNNEI. The CDR3 bases are TGTGCCACCAATGACGGTTATTCTAACTATGGCTACACCTTC. This gives the protein CATNDGYSNYGYTF.

This chain uses TRBV4-3 with TRBJ2-3, with D unclear. This CDR3 has 13 residues. Germline assignment: CDR1 LGHNA and CDR2 YSLEER. V shed 4 bases and J shed 3 bases, with 8 bases lying between them. In DNA, the CDR3 is TGCGCCAGCAGCCGCGAGAGTACAGATACGCAGTATTTT. Its protein product is CASSRESTDTQYF.

This sequence joins TRBV6-1 and TRBJ2-4, with 11 nucleotides matching TRBD2. V gave up 3 bases and J gave up 0 bases; unmatched junction bases: 4. Germline V gives CDR1 MNHNS, CDR2 SASEGT. This CDR3 is built from 17 residues. The CDR3 sequence is CASSEGGLAAAKNIQYF. CDR3 coding DNA: TGTGCCAGCAGTGAGGGGGGACTAGCGGCAGCCAAAAACATTCAGTACTTC.

V gene TRBV5-5 combines with J gene TRBJ1-5, with D hard to call. This CDR3 has 15 residues. Germline CDR1 and CDR2: SGHKS and YYEKEE (reference sequence). Trimming pared 0 bases from V and 6 bases from J, leaving 13 bases between. CDR3 in DNA: TGTGCCAGCAGCTTGGCTCGGGGATCAGTTCAGCCCCAGCATTTT. Amino acid sequence: CASSLARGSVQPQHF. Filled out from reference TRBV5-5 and TRBJ1-5, the complete variable domain reads DAGVTQSPTHLIKTRGQQVTLRCSPISGHKSVSWYQQVLGQGPQFIFQYYEKEERGRGNFPDRFSARQFPNYSSELNVNALLLGDSALYLCASSLARGSVQPQHFGDGTRLSIL.

This clone was detected only a few times. The chain is built from TRBV15 and TRBJ2-1; no clear D gene. V lost 1 base to trimming and J lost 1 base, with 11 bases between them. The CDR3 has 16 residues. The V gene's germline CDR1 is LNHNV and CDR2 YYDKDF (reference sequence). The CDR3 nucleotides read TGTGCCACCAGCAGAGGATCAGTAATTTCCTACAATGAGCAGTTCTTC. This encodes CATSRGSVISYNEQFF.

The chain employs TRBV4-2 and TRBJ2-1; the match to TRBD1 covers 9 bases. The CDR3 loop spans 15 amino acids. V lost 3 bases, J lost 5 bases, and 5 bases stayed unmatched. CDR1 is LGHNA and CDR2 is YNFKEQ in the germline V gene. The CDR3: CASSQGQGADNEQFF. In DNA form, the CDR3 reads TGTGCCAGCAGCCAGGGACAGGGCGCCGACAATGAGCAGTTCTTC.

The chain links TRBV11-2 to TRBJ1-2, with D possibly matching TRBD1 (6 bases). The CDR3 extends over 15 amino acids. Germline values: CDR1 SGHAT, CDR2 FQNNGV. Trimming removed 7 bases at V and 4 bases at J, with 19 bases between. CDR3 coding DNA: TGTGCCAGCACCCAGTCGACAGGTCACGCCTATGGCTACACCTTC. As protein: CASTQSTGHAYGYTF. The complete variable domain, with remaining parts taken from reference TRBV11-2 and TRBJ1-2, reads EAGVAQSPRYKIIEKRQSVAFWCNPISGHATLYWYQQILGQGPKLLIQFQNNGVVDDSQLPKDRFSAERLKGVDSTLKIQPAKLEDSAVYLCASTQSTGHAYGYTFGSGTRLTVV.

The chain recombines TRBV11-2 with TRBJ2-7; 9 positions agree with TRBD1. Germline V gives CDR1 SGHAT, CDR2 FQNNGV. Trimming cost V 5 bases and J 3 bases; bases outside gene matches: 5. The CDR3 has 14 amino acids. CDR3 sequence (DNA): TGTGCCAGCAGCCCGGGACAGGGTGGCTACGAGCAGTACTTC. This gives the protein CASSPGQGGYEQYF.

J is TRBJ2-5 and V is TRBV5-1; a weak D match, TRBD1 (6 bases). Trimming left V 0 bases short and J 5 bases short, with 14 bases between. The length of the CDR3 is 15 residues. Germline V gives CDR1 SGHRS, CDR2 YFSETQ. Here the CDR3 reads CASSLALGAAETQYF. The CDR3 region has the DNA TGCGCCAGCAGCTTGGCGCTGGGGGCGGCGGAGACCCAGTACTTC.